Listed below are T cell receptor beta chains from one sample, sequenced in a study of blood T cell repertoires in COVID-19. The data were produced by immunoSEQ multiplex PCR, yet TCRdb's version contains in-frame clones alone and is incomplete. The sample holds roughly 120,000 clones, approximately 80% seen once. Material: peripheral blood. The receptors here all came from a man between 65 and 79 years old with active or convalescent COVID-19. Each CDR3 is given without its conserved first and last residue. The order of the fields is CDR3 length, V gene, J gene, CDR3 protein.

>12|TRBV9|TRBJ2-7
ASSARTGSYEQY
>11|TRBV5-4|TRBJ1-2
ASSSRQDYGYT
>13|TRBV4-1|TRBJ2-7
ASSQDPQGAGEQY
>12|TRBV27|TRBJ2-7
ASSSDRSSYEQY
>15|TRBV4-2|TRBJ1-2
ASSPDNRDRVPYGYT
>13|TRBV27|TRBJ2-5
ASRPMAGGQETQY
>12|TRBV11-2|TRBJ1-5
ASSLSPGNQPQH
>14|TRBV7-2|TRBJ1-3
ASSLLGTGARNTIY
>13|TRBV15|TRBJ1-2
ATSRTMGQSYGYT
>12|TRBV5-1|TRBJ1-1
ASSLEGEGTEAF
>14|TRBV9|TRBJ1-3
ASSVGQRNSGNTIY
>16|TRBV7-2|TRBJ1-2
ASSLGGAFLDRTVGYT